The 28 T cell receptor beta chains given below trace back to one sample, sequenced in a study of cytomegalovirus exposure and HLA in healthy donors. TCRdb keeps only in-frame clones here, not all; method: immunoSEQ multiplex PCR. This table holds 200,000 to 250,000 clones, over 80% found once. The material sequenced was PBMCs. Source of these receptors: a woman in her twenties or thirties in good health and CMV-seropositive.

This clone was detected only a few times. V gene TRBV6-4 combines with J gene TRBJ2-1; tentative D call: TRBD1 (7 bases). Between the trimmed V and J ends, which lost 4 bases and 7 bases, there was a span of 17 bases. Germline values: CDR1 MRHNA, CDR2 SNTAGT. The CDR3 covers 15 residues. For the CDR3, the DNA is TGTGCCAGCAGTGTTAGCGAGGAGGGACAGAATGAGCAGTTCTTC. Translating it yields CASSVSEEGQNEQFF.

The chain recombines TRBV5-6 with TRBJ2-3; D unresolved. This CDR3 spans 15 amino acids. Trimming removed 0 bases at V and 0 bases at J, with 8 bases between. From germline, CDR1 is SGHDT and CDR2 YYEEEE. The CDR3 loop reads CASSLVLASTDTQYF. Written as DNA, the CDR3 is TGTGCCAGCAGCTTGGTGTTAGCAAGCACAGATACGCAGTATTTT.

This clone was seen only once. The chain carries TRBV7-2 and TRBJ2-5; D is uncertain. Germline values: CDR1 SGHTA, CDR2 FQGNSA. Trimming pared 3 bases from V and 0 bases from J, leaving 5 bases between. This CDR3 region has 13 residues. Written as DNA, the CDR3 is TGTGCCAGCAGCTTTTCGAACCAAGAGACCCAGTACTTC. Translated: CASSFSNQETQYF.

This sequence joins TRBV7-9 and TRBJ2-7, with TRBD1 identical over 10 bases. Unmatched junction bases numbered 6, after V lost 2 bases and J lost 5 bases. This CDR3 region has 15 residues. The germline V gene encodes CDR1 SEHNR and CDR2 FQNEAQ (reference sequence). The CDR3 DNA follows: TGTGCCAGCAGCTTAAGACAGGGGGCGTTGGACGAGCAGTACTTC. Its translation is CASSLRQGALDEQYF.

This clone occurred once. The chain combines TRBV5-4 with TRBJ2-1, with no clear D. Per germline, CDR1 SGHNT and CDR2 YYREEE (reference sequence). There are 14 residues in the CDR3. V lost 3 bases, J lost 8 bases, and 15 bases lay in between. This CDR3 is CASSYDRLSDEQFF. In DNA form, the CDR3 reads TGTGCCAGCAGCTACGACCGTTTGAGCGATGAGCAGTTCTTC.

The V and J genes are TRBV15 and TRBJ2-6; 8 bases map to TRBD1. The CDR3 runs 18 residues. In germline, CDR1 is LNHNV, CDR2 YYDKDF (reference sequence). The trim removed 1 base at V and 0 bases at J, leaving 5 bases unmatched. The CDR3 protein is CATSRVPGGPSGANVLTF. In nucleotides, the CDR3 is TGTGCCACCAGCAGAGTGCCAGGGGGCCCCTCTGGGGCCAACGTCCTGACTTTC.

This chain uses TRBV6-1 with TRBJ2-1; D might be TRBD2 (5 bases). Trimming left V 6 bases short and J 7 bases short, with 13 bases between. This CDR3 is built from 13 residues. The V gene's germline CDR1 is MNHNS and CDR2 SASEGT. In DNA, the CDR3 is TGTGCCAGCAGGGACTCCACGGGGAATGAGCAGTTCTTC. This translates into CASRDSTGNEQFF.

The chain recombines TRBV6-1 with TRBJ1-1; 9 bases are shared with TRBD1. This CDR3 spans 13 amino acids. The ends lost 6 bases at V and 6 bases at J; junction bases unmatched: 5. Germline CDR1 is MNHNS and CDR2 is SASEGT. CDR3 protein: CASRGDRDAEAFF. The DNA of the CDR3 is TGTGCCAGCAGAGGGGACAGGGACGCTGAAGCTTTCTTT.

The chain is built from TRBV27 and TRBJ1-2; tentatively, D is TRBD1 (5 bases). Germline CDR1 MNHEY, CDR2 SMNVEV (reference sequence). The CDR3 totals 16 residues. V was trimmed by 6 bases and J by 0 bases, leaving 17 bases between them. The CDR3 region is CASSPIIQGANYGYTF. CDR3 bases: TGTGCCAGCAGCCCTATTATCCAGGGAGCTAACTATGGCTACACCTTC.

This clone was seen only once. J is TRBJ1-2 and V is TRBV30; D is ambiguous. Trimming cost V 0 bases and J 2 bases, with 10 bases left between them. CDR1 and CDR2 (germline): GTSNPN, SVGIG (reference sequence). The CDR3 length is 14 residues. CDR3 protein: CAWSVSGRNYGYTF. DNA for the CDR3: TGTGCCTGGAGTGTATCAGGCAGGAACTATGGCTACACCTTC.

The chain joins TRBV2 to TRBJ2-3, with D unclear. The V gene lost 3 bases and the J gene lost 0 bases, with 4 bases spanning the gap. This CDR3 has 13 residues. Looked up from germline, CDR1 is SNHLY and CDR2 is FYNNEI. The CDR3 DNA follows: TGTGCCAGCAGTGACGAAAGCACAGATACGCAGTATTTT. This gives the protein CASSDESTDTQYF.

The chain has TRBV7-3 and TRBJ2-3; TRBD2 matches at 9 bases. The germline V gene has CDR1 SGHTA and CDR2 FQGTGA. Trimming at V came to 2 bases and at J to 4 bases, leaving 4 bases not matched to a gene. The CDR3 extends over 15 amino acids. The CDR3 coding sequence is TGTGCCAGCAGCTTAGAGGCGGGAGGGCCAGATACGCAGTATTTT. As protein: CASSLEAGGPDTQYF. Filled out from reference TRBV7-3 and TRBJ2-3, the complete variable domain reads GAGVSQTPSNKVTEKGKYVELRCDPISGHTALYWYRQSLGQGPEFLIYFQGTGAADDSGLPNDRFFAVRPEGSVSTLKIQRTERGDSAVYLCASSLEAGGPDTQYFGPGTRLTVL.

The V and J genes are TRBV29-1 and TRBJ1-1; maybe TRBD1 (5 bases). The CDR3 is 20 amino acids. V was shortened by 2 bases and J by 2 bases, with 30 bases between the two germline ends. Germline loops: CDR1 SQVTM, CDR2 ANQGSEA. The CDR3 coding sequence is TGCAGCGTTGAAAAAAGGCTAGGGGTGGTACGCCGGGGGAGAAACACTGAAGCTTTCTTT. Its translation is CSVEKRLGVVRRGRNTEAFF.

This clone was observed once. This chain links TRBV2 with TRBJ1-5; D call uncertain. V dropped 6 bases and J dropped 1 base, with 10 bases sitting between them. The CDR3 loop spans 14 amino acids. Germline V gene data show CDR1 as SNHLY and CDR2 as FYNNEI. The CDR3 coding sequence is TGTGCCAGCAGGAAGGGTATGAGCAATCAGCCCCAGCATTTT. This gives the protein CASRKGMSNQPQHF.

The gene calls are TRBV29-1 and TRBJ1-2, with 9 bases identical to TRBD1. From germline, CDR1 is SQVTM and CDR2 ANQGSEA. The ends lost 6 bases at V and 2 bases at J; junction bases unmatched: 4. This CDR3 is 13 amino acids long. CDR3 in DNA: TGCAGCGTAGCCGGGACAGGGAACTATGGCTACACCTTC. Translated: CSVAGTGNYGYTF.

In the case of this clone: Other DNA sequences of this sample code for an identical CDR3. This chain connects TRBV29-1 to TRBJ2-5; unclear D gene. V was shortened by 3 bases and J by 1 base, with 9 bases between the two germline ends. Germline V gene data show CDR1 as SQVTM and CDR2 as ANQGSEA. CDR3 size: 13 residues. CDR3 region: CSVDGSGQETQYF. The CDR3 bases are TGCAGCGTTGATGGGTCGGGCCAAGAGACCCAGTACTTC.

The V gene is TRBV11-3, the J gene TRBJ1-5; no clear D gene. The CDR3 sequence is 15 residues long. CDR1 and CDR2 (germline): SGHNT, YENEEA. Trimming left V 0 bases short and J 6 bases short, with 12 bases between. The CDR3 sequence: CASSLDQNHPQPQHF. The CDR3, as DNA: TGTGCCAGCAGCTTAGATCAGAACCATCCTCAGCCCCAGCATTTT.

This chain connects TRBV9 to TRBJ2-7; 7 nucleotides line up with TRBD2. CDR3 length: 15 residues. In germline, CDR1 is SGDLS, CDR2 YYNGEE. V dropped 5 bases and J dropped 1; count of bases not matched to a gene: 9. The CDR3 region is CASSQGRGDSYEQYF. The CDR3, as DNA: TGTGCCAGCAGTCAGGGACGGGGGGATTCCTACGAGCAGTACTTC. The whole variable domain, filled in from reference TRBV9 and TRBJ2-7, reads DSGVTQTPKHLITATGQRVTLRCSPRSGDLSVYWYQQSLDQGLQFLIQYYNGEERAKGNILERFSAQQFPDLHSELNLSSLELGDSALYFCASSQGRGDSYEQYFGPGTRLTVT.

Written as DNA, the CDR3 is TGTGCCAGCCGAAACGGGGCCAGGGGGCATGAGCAGTACTTC. It encodes CASRNGARGHEQYF. The chain carries TRBV27 and TRBJ2-7; 8 bases line up with TRBD1. The germline gives CDR1 MNHEY, CDR2 SMNVEV (reference sequence). V trimming: 8 bases; J trimming: 7 bases; junction bases outside the gene matches: 13. The CDR3 extends over 14 amino acids.

The chain couples TRBV11-2 to TRBJ2-1, with TRBD2 matching 16 bases. The V gene end was trimmed by 2 bases and the J gene end by 15 bases; junction bases not matched to a gene: 7. Per the germline V gene, CDR1 is SGHAT and CDR2 is FQNNGV. The CDR3 runs 15 residues. This CDR3 reads CASSLPGTSGRALFF. The CDR3 DNA sequence: TGTGCCAGCAGCTTACCTGGGACTAGCGGGAGGGCACTGTTCTTC.

This clone was picked up one time. This chain uses TRBV30 with TRBJ1-4; D remains ambiguous. The CDR3 sequence is 12 residues long. The V end was cut by 0 bases, the J end by 8 bases, with 7 bases between. The V gene's germline CDR1 is GTSNPN and CDR2 SVGIG (reference sequence). CDR3 coding DNA: TGTGCCTGGAGTGTGAGTAGGGAAAAACTGTTTTTT. This sequence encodes CAWSVSREKLFF.

The chain links TRBV28 to TRBJ2-3; D possibly corresponds to TRBD2 (5 bases). This CDR3 spans 17 amino acids. CDR1 is MDHEN and CDR2 is SYDVKM in the germline V gene. V was clipped by 1 base and J by 9 bases, with 23 bases between them. The DNA for the CDR3 is TGTGCCAGCAGTTTATCGACTCGACCAGCGGATTTAGAAACGCAGTATTTT. As protein: CASSLSTRPADLETQYF.

The rearrangement joins TRBV18 to TRBJ2-6, with D perhaps matching TRBD1 or TRBD2 (6 bases each). With 3 bases removed from V and 4 bases from J, the gap between germline ends came to 19 bases. CDR1 KGHSH and CDR2 LQKENI come from the germline V gene. The CDR3 spans 18 residues. The CDR3 DNA sequence: TGTGCCAGCTCACCGTTATTGGGGGGCGCGAACGGGGCCAACGTCCTGACTTTC. Translating it yields CASSPLLGGANGANVLTF.

The chain couples TRBV28 to TRBJ1-2; D ambiguous. V shed 8 bases and J shed 7 bases, with 11 bases lying between them. The CDR3 has 11 residues. Germline V gives CDR1 MDHEN, CDR2 SYDVKM. In nucleotides, the CDR3 is TGTGCCAGCTCAAGGGTTGCTGGCTACACCTTC. Translated, it gives CASSRVAGYTF.

This clone was counted between two and nine times. The V gene is TRBV6-1, the J gene TRBJ1-3; 7 nucleotides agree with TRBD1. This CDR3 has 12 residues. V shed 3 bases, J shed 8 bases, and the junction held 1 base outside the gene matches. Germline CDR1 reads MNHNS; CDR2 reads SASEGT. The CDR3 region is CASSDQGDTIYF. In nucleotides, the CDR3 is TGTGCCAGCAGTGATCAGGGGGACACCATATATTTT.

The rearrangement links TRBV7-9 to TRBJ2-7; a weak D match, TRBD2 (5 bases). V dropped 2 bases and J dropped 6 bases, with 8 bases sitting between them. The CDR3 loop spans 12 amino acids. Germline values: CDR1 SEHNR, CDR2 FQNEAQ (reference sequence). CDR3 in DNA: TGTGCCAGCAGCTTATCGGACTTCGAGCAGTACTTC. This sequence encodes CASSLSDFEQYF.

This chain links TRBV29-1 with TRBJ1-2; no definite D call. Germline V gives CDR1 SQVTM, CDR2 ANQGSEA. The CDR3 is 9 amino acids. Trimming stripped 3 bases from V and 8 bases from J, with 4 bases between. CDR3 bases: TGCAGCGTTGACGGGGGCTACACCTTC. Its translation: CSVDGGYTF.

The rearrangement uses TRBV5-1 and TRBJ1-2; the D gene is possibly TRBD1 (5 bases). CDR3 size: 14 residues. Trimming cost V 4 bases and J 2 bases, with 12 bases left between them. Germline V gives CDR1 SGHRS, CDR2 YFSETQ. The CDR3 reads CASSAGTENYGYTF. CDR3 DNA sequence: TGCGCCAGCAGCGCCGGGACCGAGAACTATGGCTACACCTTC.